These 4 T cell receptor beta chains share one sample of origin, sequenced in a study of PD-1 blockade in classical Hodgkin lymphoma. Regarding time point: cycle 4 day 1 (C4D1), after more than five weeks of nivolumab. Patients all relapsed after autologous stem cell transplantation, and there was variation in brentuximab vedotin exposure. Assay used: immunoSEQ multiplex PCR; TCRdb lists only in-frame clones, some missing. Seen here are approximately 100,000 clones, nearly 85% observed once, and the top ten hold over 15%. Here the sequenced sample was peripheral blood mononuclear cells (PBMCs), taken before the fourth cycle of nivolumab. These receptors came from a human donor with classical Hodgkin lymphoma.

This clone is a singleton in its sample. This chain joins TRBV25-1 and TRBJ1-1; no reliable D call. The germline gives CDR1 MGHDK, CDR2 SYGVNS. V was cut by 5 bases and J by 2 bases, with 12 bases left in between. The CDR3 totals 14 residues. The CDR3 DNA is TGTGCCAGCAGTAGCCAGGCCACTAACACTGAAGCTTTCTTT. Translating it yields CASSSQATNTEAFF.

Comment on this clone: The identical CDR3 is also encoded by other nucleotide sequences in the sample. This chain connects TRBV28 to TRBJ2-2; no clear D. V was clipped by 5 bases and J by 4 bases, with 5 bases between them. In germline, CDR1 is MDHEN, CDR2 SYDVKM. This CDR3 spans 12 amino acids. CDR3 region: CASSPSTGELFF. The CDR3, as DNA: TGTGCCAGCAGTCCAAGCACCGGGGAGCTGTTTTTT.

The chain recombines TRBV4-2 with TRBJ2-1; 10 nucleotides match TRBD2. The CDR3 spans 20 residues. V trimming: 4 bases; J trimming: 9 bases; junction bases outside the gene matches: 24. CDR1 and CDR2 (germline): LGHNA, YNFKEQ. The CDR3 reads CASSLRPGGISGRSTGEQFF. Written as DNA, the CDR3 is TGTGCCAGCAGCCTTCGGCCGGGGGGGATTAGCGGGAGGTCCACGGGTGAGCAGTTCTTC.

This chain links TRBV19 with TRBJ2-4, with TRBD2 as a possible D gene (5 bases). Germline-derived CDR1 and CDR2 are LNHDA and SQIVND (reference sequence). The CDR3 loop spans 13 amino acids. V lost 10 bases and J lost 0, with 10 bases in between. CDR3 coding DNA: TGTGCCACGAGAGGGTTAGCCAAAAACATTCAGTACTTC. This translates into CATRGLAKNIQYF.